These T cell receptor beta chains were read from a single sample in a study of blood T cell repertoires in COVID-19. Profiling relied on immunoSEQ multiplex PCR, and the TCRdb table lists in-frame clones only, not all of them. The top ten clones hold approximately 3.3% of a sample with 30,000 to 35,000 clones, about 83% of them seen once. Sequenced: peripheral blood. These receptors originate from a man aged 50 to 60 with acute or convalescent COVID-19. Both conserved end residues are part of each CDR3. D genes are given only for firm matches. The size of a clone is reported for some rows only, either as once, few or many, or as a class for expanded clones.

TRBJ1-2 TRBV9 TRBD1 - CASSVNPGQGASGYTF TGTGCCAGCAGCGTAAACCCCGGACAGGGGGCCTCTGGCTACACCTTC
TRBJ2-2 TRBV27 TRBD1 - CASSLDRGGTGELFF TGTGCCAGCAGTCTAGACAGGGGGGGGACCGGGGAGCTGTTTTTT
TRBJ1-4 TRBV11-1 - - CASSFGEPNEKLFF TGTGCCAGCAGCTTCGGGGAACCTAATGAAAAACTGTTTTTT
TRBJ1-2 TRBV12-3/TRBV12-4 - - CASSSGTIRGYTF TGTGCCAGCAGCTCCGGGACAATTAGGGGCTACACCTTC
TRBJ1-4 TRBV5-6 - - CASSFSPLTSEKLFF TGTGCCAGCAGCTTCAGTCCACTAACTTCTGAAAAACTGTTTTTT
TRBJ1-5 TRBV3-1/TRBV3-2 - - CASSQDGWGEQPQHF TGTGCCAGCAGCCAAGATGGATGGGGAGAACAGCCCCAGCATTTT
TRBJ2-1 TRBV5-6 TRBD2 - CASSLVVAGGLYYNEQFF TGTGCCAGCAGCTTGGTGGTAGCGGGGGGCCTTTACTACAATGAGCAGTTCTTC
TRBJ2-1 TRBV9 TRBD2 - CASSGSSGGANEQFF TGTGCCAGCAGCGGGTCTAGCGGGGGGGCGAATGAGCAGTTCTTC
TRBJ2-7 TRBV5-1 - few CASSPGGGYEQYF TGCGCCAGCAGCCCAGGGGGAGGCTACGAGCAGTACTTC
TRBJ2-1 TRBV6-6 - - CATETDPYNEQFF TGTGCCACCGAAACAGACCCGTACAATGAGCAGTTCTTC
TRBJ1-1 TRBV27 - - CASRWAATASNTEAFF TGTGCCAGCAGGTGGGCAGCTACAGCTTCGAACACTGAAGCTTTCTTT
TRBJ2-7 TRBV3-1/TRBV3-2 TRBD1 - CASSRTGTYEQYF TGTGCCAGCAGCCGGACAGGAACCTACGAGCAGTACTTC
TRBJ1-4 TRBV6-5 TRBD1 - CASKDRVLANEKLFF TGTGCCAGCAAGGACAGGGTTTTGGCTAATGAAAAACTGTTTTTT
TRBJ2-3 TRBV15 TRBD1 - CATSRGTRGFTDTQYF TGTGCCACCAGCAGAGGCACCAGGGGGTTCACAGATACGCAGTATTTT
TRBJ2-1 TRBV5-1 TRBD1 - CASSIGGENNEQFF TGCGCCAGCAGCATAGGGGGCGAAAACAATGAGCAGTTCTTC
TRBJ2-4 TRBV6-5 - - CASSSGTYHSIQYF TGTGCCAGCAGTTCCGGGACATATCATAGCATTCAGTACTTC
TRBJ1-4 TRBV6-5 - - CASSLDYTTNEKLFF TGTGCCAGCAGCCTTGACTACACAACTAATGAAAAACTGTTTTTT
TRBJ2-1 TRBV7-2 - - CASSLDAPPLYYNEQFF TGTGCCAGCAGCTTAGACGCGCCGCCCCTCTACTACAATGAGCAGTTCTTC
TRBJ2-7 TRBV16 - - CASSQSFGSYEQYF TGTGCCAGCAGCCAATCTTTCGGTTCCTACGAGCAGTACTTC
TRBJ2-1 TRBV5-1 TRBD2 - CASSFPGTTYNEQFF TGCGCCAGCAGCTTCCCCGGGACTACCTACAATGAGCAGTTCTTC
TRBJ1-2 TRBV10-3 - - CAISERGSLHGYTF TGTGCCATCAGTGAGAGGGGCAGCCTTCATGGCTACACCTTC
TRBJ1-2 TRBV12-3/TRBV12-4 - - CASSFPGKDGYTF TGTGCCAGCAGTTTTCCAGGGAAGGATGGCTACACCTTC
TRBJ2-7 TRBV27 - - CASSLMDSYEQYF TGTGCCAGCAGTTTAATGGACAGCTACGAGCAGTACTTC
TRBJ1-5 TRBV27 - - CASSPGHAFGPQHF TGTGCCAGCAGTCCCGGACATGCGTTCGGGCCCCAGCATTTT
TRBJ2-5 TRBV10-1 - - CASSDPTDGGTQYF TGCGCCAGCAGTGACCCCACTGACGGGGGGACCCAGTACTTC
TRBJ2-1 TRBV2 TRBD2 - CASRRGLIRDNEQFF TGTGCCAGCAGGAGGGGACTAATCAGGGACAATGAGCAGTTCTTC
TRBJ1-4 TRBV10-2 - once CASSWGEKLFF TGCGCCAGCAGTTGGGGCGAAAAACTGTTTTTT
TRBJ2-1 TRBV4-1 TRBD2 - CASSQDLAGEDNEQFF TGCGCCAGCAGCCAAGATCTAGCGGGAGAGGACAATGAGCAGTTCTTC
TRBJ1-1 TRBV18 - - CASSPGAGQNTEAFF TGTGCCAGCTCCCCTGGGGCAGGGCAGAACACTGAAGCTTTCTTT
TRBJ2-7 TRBV7-9 TRBD1 - CASSRTGPDGEQYF TGTGCCAGCAGCCGGACAGGGCCCGATGGGGAGCAGTACTTC
TRBJ2-7 TRBV5-1 - - CASSVGPADGLSYEQYF TGCGCCAGCAGCGTTGGTCCTGCGGACGGACTCTCCTACGAGCAGTACTTC
TRBJ2-3 TRBV6-5 TRBD2 - CASTRLAGTDTQYF TGTGCCAGCACTAGACTAGCGGGCACAGATACGCAGTATTTT
TRBJ1-5 TRBV7-2 - - CASSLVGGLLNQPQHF TGTGCCAGCAGCTTAGTCGGCGGGCTGCTCAATCAGCCCCAGCATTTT
TRBJ1-1 TRBV2 - - CASSSTTETEAFF TGTGCCAGCAGCAGTACGACGGAGACTGAAGCTTTCTTT
TRBJ1-5 TRBV25-1 - - CASSAGVNQPQHF TGTGCCAGCAGTGCAGGGGTGAATCAGCCCCAGCATTTT
TRBJ2-5 TRBV7-3 TRBD2 - CASSLGVAGEAETQYF TGTGCCAGCAGCTTAGGGGTAGCGGGAGAAGCAGAGACCCAGTACTTC
TRBJ1-6 TRBV13 - - CASSLGEGSPLHF TGTGCCAGCAGCTTGGGGGAGGGATCACCCCTCCACTTT
TRBJ1-1 TRBV5-4 - - CASSWSRWGLGNTEAFF TGTGCCAGCAGCTGGAGCCGGTGGGGCCTGGGGAACACTGAAGCTTTCTTT
TRBJ1-1 TRBV27 TRBD1 - CASSPRGTEAFF TGTGCCAGCAGTCCCAGGGGGACTGAAGCTTTCTTT
TRBJ1-5 TRBV19 TRBD1 - CASMGTALNQPQHF TGTGCCAGTATGGGGACAGCCTTGAATCAGCCCCAGCATTTT
TRBJ2-7 TRBV4-1 - - CASSQDIEGVYEQYF TGCGCCAGCAGCCAAGATATCGAGGGGGTCTACGAGCAGTACTTC
TRBJ1-1 TRBV6-5 - - CASSFQGVSTEAFF TGTGCCAGCAGTTTCCAAGGGGTGAGCACTGAAGCTTTCTTT
TRBJ2-1 TRBV13 TRBD1 - CASSLDGQATYNEQFF TGTGCCAGCAGCTTAGACGGACAGGCGACCTACAATGAGCAGTTCTTC
TRBJ2-2 TRBV7-2 TRBD2 - CASSLVGLAGGTGELFF TGTGCCAGCAGCTTAGTAGGACTAGCGGGAGGGACCGGGGAGCTGTTTTTT
TRBJ2-7 TRBV2 TRBD2 - CASSARRESRYEQYF TGTGCCAGCAGCGCCCGGCGGGAGTCTCGGTACGAGCAGTACTTC
TRBJ2-1 TRBV9 - - CASSQRRSPNEQFF TGTGCCAGCAGCCAGCGACGTAGCCCCAATGAGCAGTTCTTC
TRBJ2-2 TRBV5-6 TRBD1 - CASSLLGQGSHGELFF TGTGCCAGCAGCTTGTTGGGACAGGGGTCCCACGGGGAGCTGTTTTTT